A selection of T cell receptor beta chains follows, all from one sample in a study of T cell changes during pregnancy in multiple sclerosis. Clones were read by immunoSEQ multiplex PCR, and TCRdb kept only the in-frame ones, dropping some. The data hold approximately 100,000 clones, with approximately 90% observed a single time. This sample comprised peripheral blood, obtained after pregnancy. The receptor set was obtained from a female donor with multiple sclerosis, enrolled in a pregnancy study. CDR3s include the opening cysteine and the closing phenylalanine or tryptophan. A D gene is named only where the DNA matches it firmly. Not all rows give a size; the values are once, few, many and, for expanded clones, a class.

d_gene | j_gene | v_gene | abundance | CDR3aa | CDR3nt
. | TRBJ2-2 | TRBV5-4 | . | CASSLGGGGTGELFF | TGTGCCAGCAGCTTGGGAGGGGGGGGCACCGGGGAGCTGTTTTTT
. | TRBJ2-3 | TRBV11-2 | . | CASSSTRDTQYF | TGTGCCAGCAGCTCCACTAGGGATACGCAGTATTTT
. | TRBJ1-1 | TRBV2 | few | CASRGTEAFF | TGTGCCAGCAGGGGGACAGAAGCTTTCTTT
TRBD1 | TRBJ2-3 | TRBV7-3 | . | CASSSTGGITDTQYF | TGTGCCAGCAGCTCGACAGGGGGCATCACAGATACGCAGTATTTT
TRBD1 | TRBJ2-2 | TRBV25-1 | . | CASSEYFGTGGNTGELFF | TGTGCCAGCAGTGAATATTTCGGGACAGGGGGGAACACCGGGGAGCTGTTTTTT
. | TRBJ2-3 | TRBV5-6 | . | CASSERGGEERDTQYF | TGTGCCAGCAGCGAGAGAGGGGGGGAGGAGCGGGATACGCAGTATTTT
TRBD1 | TRBJ2-1 | TRBV4-2 | . | CATIDREPYNEQFF | TGTGCCACTATCGACAGGGAACCCTACAATGAGCAGTTCTTC
. | TRBJ2-3 | TRBV2 | . | CARSRGPDTDTQYF | TGTGCCAGGTCGCGGGGGCCGGACACAGATACGCAGTATTTT
. | TRBJ2-3 | TRBV6-6 | . | CAIQNWDTQYF | TGTGCCATTCAAAACTGGGATACGCAGTATTTT
. | TRBJ1-1 | TRBV19 | . | CASSTDWGQGTEAFF | TGTGCCAGTAGTACGGATTGGGGTCAGGGCACTGAAGCTTTCTTT
TRBD1 | TRBJ1-1 | TRBV7-6 | . | CASSTGQMNTEAFF | TGTGCCAGCAGCACGGGACAGATGAACACTGAAGCTTTCTTT
. | TRBJ2-3 | TRBV5-6 | . | CASRKTPTSTDTQYF | TGTGCCAGCAGGAAGACACCTACTAGCACAGATACGCAGTATTTT
. | TRBJ1-5 | TRBV23-1 | . | CASSQSWFQRQPQHF | TGCGCCAGCAGTCAATCATGGTTCCAGCGACAGCCCCAGCATTTT
TRBD1 | TRBJ1-6 | TRBV18 | . | CASSPGTGGAGAPLHF | TGTGCCAGCTCACCCGGGACAGGGGGCGCGGGAGCACCCCTCCACTTT
TRBD1 | TRBJ2-7 | TRBV4-2 | . | CASSLGQTAGEQYF | TGTGCCAGCAGCCTGGGACAGACGGCCGGGGAGCAGTACTTC
. | TRBJ1-2 | TRBV28 | . | CASRLSVGYTF | TGTGCCAGCAGGTTGAGTGTTGGCTACACCTTC
. | TRBJ1-2 | TRBV9 | . | CASSVDKQDYGYTF | TGTGCCAGCAGCGTAGACAAACAGGATTATGGCTACACCTTC
. | TRBJ1-1 | TRBV13 | . | CASSSGAQAFF | TGTGCCAGCAGCTCAGGGGCCCAAGCTTTCTTT
. | TRBJ2-5 | TRBV21-1 | . | CASSKGTGGPTQETQYF | TGTGCCAGCAGCAAAGGAACCGGGGGGCCCACACAAGAGACCCAGTACTTC
. | TRBJ2-3 | TRBV7-9 | . | CASSSSAGLGGGTDTQYF | TGTGCCAGCAGCTCCTCAGCGGGCCTAGGCGGGGGCACAGATACGCAGTATTTT
. | TRBJ1-6 | TRBV5-1 | . | CASSLAGGFGNSPLHF | TGCGCCAGCAGCTTGGCCGGGGGTTTTGGTAATTCACCCCTCCACTTT
. | TRBJ2-2 | TRBV9 | . | CASSVTGGRGGELFF | TGTGCCAGCAGCGTAACGGGGGGCCGAGGCGGGGAGCTGTTTTTT
. | TRBJ2-7 | TRBV5-4 | . | CASSLGDSIYEQYF | TGTGCCAGCAGCCTCGGGGACTCGATCTACGAGCAGTACTTC
. | TRBJ1-5 | TRBV19 | . | CASSSTGLVYSNQPQHF | TGTGCCAGTAGCTCAACAGGGCTAGTGTATAGCAATCAGCCCCAGCATTTT
TRBD1 | TRBJ1-1 | TRBV25-1 | . | CASAQGAGTEAFF | TGTGCCAGCGCACAGGGGGCGGGCACTGAAGCTTTCTTT
TRBD1 | TRBJ1-4 | TRBV13 | . | CASSLGGTGGEKLFF | TGTGCCAGCAGCTTAGGGGGGACAGGGGGTGAAAAACTGTTTTTT
TRBD1 | TRBJ2-1 | TRBV10-3 | . | CAISDSTGANEQFF | TGTGCCATCAGTGACTCCACAGGGGCCAATGAGCAGTTCTTC
TRBD2 | TRBJ2-1 | TRBV27 | once | CASSFPGRAGGPQFF | TGTGCCAGCAGTTTCCCCGGTCGAGCGGGGGGGCCGCAGTTCTTC
TRBD2 | TRBJ2-3 | TRBV5-1 | . | CASREASGGTTDTQYF | TGCGCCAGCAGAGAGGCTAGCGGGGGCACCACAGATACGCAGTATTTT
. | TRBJ2-7 | TRBV2 | few | CASMAALSYEQYF | TGTGCCAGCATGGCGGCGTTATCCTACGAGCAGTACTTC
TRBD1 | TRBJ2-2 | TRBV5-4 | . | CASSLPGQSNTGELFF | TGTGCCAGCAGCTTGCCGGGACAGTCGAACACCGGGGAGCTGTTTTTT
. | TRBJ1-2 | TRBV29-1 | . | CSVDAGGQGFYGYTF | TGCAGCGTTGACGCTGGGGGACAAGGATTCTATGGCTACACCTTC
. | TRBJ2-1 | TRBV27 | . | CASSFTGLGGEQFF | TGTGCCAGCAGTTTCACTGGATTAGGGGGTGAGCAGTTCTTC
. | TRBJ2-3 | TRBV4-1 | . | CASSQGTGDRGTQYF | TGCGCCAGCAGCCAAGGGACGGGGGATCGAGGTACGCAGTATTTT
TRBD2 | TRBJ2-2 | TRBV11-3 | . | CASSFGGGNTGELFF | TGTGCCAGCAGCTTCGGGGGGGGGAACACCGGGGAGCTGTTTTTT
. | TRBJ2-1 | TRBV29-1 | . | CSSIWAGYNEQFF | TGCAGCTCAATCTGGGCGGGATACAATGAGCAGTTCTTC
. | TRBJ2-7 | TRBV19 | . | CASSQRWDSNREQYF | TGTGCCAGTAGTCAGCGGTGGGACTCCAACCGCGAGCAGTACTTC
. | TRBJ1-2 | TRBV29-1 | . | CSVMDSDFSNF | TGCAGCGTTATGGACAGCGACTTCTCCAACTTC
. | TRBJ2-2 | TRBV5-8 | . | CASSLTVRNTGELFF | TGTGCCAGCAGCCTGACAGTCAGGAACACCGGGGAGCTGTTTTTT
. | TRBJ1-2 | TRBV6-6 | . | CASSREGGYGYTF | TGTGCCAGCAGTAGGGAGGGGGGCTATGGCTACACCTTC
TRBD1 | TRBJ2-7 | TRBV5-4 | . | CASSLIVSTGGYEQYF | TGTGCCAGCAGCTTGATAGTATCGACAGGGGGCTACGAGCAGTACTTC
TRBD1 | TRBJ1-2 | TRBV6-1 | . | CASTLTGEPDGYTF | TGTGCCAGCACACTCACAGGGGAGCCGGATGGCTACACCTTC
. | TRBJ2-3 | TRBV6-5 | . | CASRSGTTAGAQYF | TGTGCCAGCAGGTCCGGGACAACCGCCGGGGCGCAGTATTTT
. | TRBJ2-7 | TRBV7-2 | . | CASSYTTGYEQYF | TGTGCCAGCAGCTATACGACGGGATACGAGCAGTACTTC
. | TRBJ1-1 | TRBV6-4 | . | CASSDRPGTNTEAFF | TGTGCCAGCAGTGACCGGCCAGGGACAAACACTGAAGCTTTCTTT
. | TRBJ2-1 | TRBV9 | . | CASSAYLGNEQFF | TGTGCCAGCAGCGCCTACCTAGGCAATGAGCAGTTCTTC
TRBD1 | TRBJ1-5 | TRBV6-6 | . | CASSPGTGGNQPQHF | TGTGCCAGCAGTCCCGGGACAGGGGGCAATCAGCCCCAGCATTTT
TRBD2 | TRBJ2-7 | TRBV5-1 | . | CASSLEGTSPHEQYF | TGCGCCAGCAGCTTGGAAGGGACTAGTCCACACGAGCAGTACTTC
. | TRBJ2-7 | TRBV4-1 | few | CASSRTDASYEQYF | TGCGCCAGCAGCCGGACAGACGCCTCCTACGAGCAGTACTTC
TRBD1 | TRBJ2-7 | TRBV29-1 | . | CSYRTGLGEQYF | TGCAGCTATCGGACAGGGCTGGGTGAGCAGTACTTC
. | TRBJ1-2 | TRBV6-5 | . | CASSYSTIGGYTF | TGTGCCAGCAGTTACTCGACTATAGGGGGCTACACCTTC
TRBD1 | TRBJ2-7 | TRBV28 | . | CASRPGGYEQYF | TGTGCCAGCAGACCAGGGGGCTACGAGCAGTACTTC
. | TRBJ1-3 | TRBV4-2 | few | CASSPTSLGASGNTIYF | TGTGCCAGCAGCCCGACTAGTTTAGGGGCCAGTGGAAACACCATATATTTT
. | TRBJ2-1 | TRBV2 | . | CASTGGGGLLNEQFF | TGTGCCAGCACTGGAGGCGGGGGCCTCCTTAATGAGCAGTTCTTC
. | TRBJ2-7 | TRBV6-1 | once | CASSDRFEQYF | TGTGCCAGCAGTGACCGTTTCGAGCAGTACTTC
TRBD1 | TRBJ1-6 | TRBV12-5 | . | CASGLEAGGSSPLHF | TGTGCTAGTGGTTTGGAGGCAGGGGGTAGTTCACCCCTCCACTTT
TRBD1 | TRBJ1-5 | TRBV2 | . | CASSEGQGGHQPQHF | TGTGCCAGCAGTGAGGGACAGGGGGGTCATCAGCCCCAGCATTTT
. | TRBJ2-2 | TRBV7-3 | . | CASSLGGSATGELFF | TGTGCCAGCAGCTTAGGGGGGTCGGCCACCGGGGAGCTGTTTTTT
. | TRBJ2-7 | TRBV11-2 | . | CASSAGREQYF | TGTGCCAGCAGCGCGGGGCGCGAGCAGTACTTC